Following are 12 T cell receptor beta chains from one sample sequenced in a study of shared clonotypes between healthy human individuals. Some clones are missing from TCRdb's copy, which holds only in-frame ones; the method was immunoSEQ multiplex PCR. The table has approximately 740,000 clones, approximately 74% seen once. Sequencing was performed on memory CD4+ T cells sorted from blood. Subset denoted: CD45RA-negative fraction. The receptor set was obtained from a woman aged 25-40 years in good health.

CDR3 loop: CASSSLTGEQYF. CDR3 sequence (DNA): TGTGCCAGCAGTTCCCTGACCGGAGAGCAGTACTTC. V gene TRBV6-5 combines with J gene TRBJ2-7; D not certain. The CDR3 has 12 amino acids. V gave up 4 bases and J gave up 7 bases, with 11 bases separating them. Per the germline V gene, CDR1 is MNHEY and CDR2 is SVGAGI.

About this clone: Other DNA variants within this sample encode the same CDR3. The CDR3 sequence: CASSKDSYNEQFF. DNA for the CDR3: TGTGCCAGCAGTAAAGACAGCTACAATGAGCAGTTCTTC. This chain joins TRBV2 and TRBJ2-1; the D gene is possibly TRBD1 (5 bases). CDR1 SNHLY and CDR2 FYNNEI come from the germline V gene. This CDR3 has 13 amino acids. Trimming cost V 5 bases and J 3 bases, with 8 bases left between them.

This clone has more than one count but fewer than ten. The J gene is TRBJ2-3, the V gene TRBV6-6; 7 bases are a match to TRBD2. CDR1 and CDR2 (germline): MNHNY, SVGAGI (reference sequence). The CDR3 sequence is 15 residues long. V trimming: 6 bases; J trimming: 1 base; junction bases outside the gene matches: 7. CDR3 region: CASRPSGTRTDTQYF. The DNA of the CDR3 is TGTGCCAGCAGACCCAGCGGGACCCGCACAGATACGCAGTATTTT.

The J gene is TRBJ2-3, the V gene TRBV29-1; D not certain. Germline values: CDR1 SQVTM, CDR2 ANQGSEA. V was trimmed by 2 bases and J by 10 bases, leaving 16 bases between them. The CDR3 is made up of 13 amino acids. The DNA of the CDR3 is TGCAGCGTTGAATCCTTTGGCAGCTATTCGCAGTATTTT. Translated: CSVESFGSYSQYF.

The chain joins TRBV25-1 to TRBJ1-1, with D unclear. The CDR3 runs to 11 residues. V dropped 3 bases and J dropped 3 bases, with 2 bases sitting between them. Germline lookup yields CDR1 MGHDK and CDR2 SYGVNS. The CDR3 loop reads CASSDHTEAFF. The CDR3 DNA sequence: TGTGCCAGCAGTGACCACACTGAAGCTTTCTTT. The full variable domain, with the rest looked up from reference TRBV25-1 and TRBJ1-1, is EADIYQTPRYLVIGTGKKITLECSQTMGHDKMYWYQQDPGMELHLIHYSYGVNSTEKGDLSSESTVSRIRTEHFPLTLESARPSHTSQYLCASSDHTEAFFGQGTRLTVV.

The chain has TRBV25-1 and TRBJ2-5; 8 bases agree with TRBD2. The germline V gene encodes CDR1 MGHDK and CDR2 SYGVNS. The CDR3 loop spans 15 amino acids. The V segment lost 4 bases and the J segment 2 bases; nucleotides outside the gene matches: 6. The CDR3 sequence is CASSGGPGGQETQYF. DNA for the CDR3: TGTGCCAGCAGTGGGGGCCCGGGGGGGCAAGAGACCCAGTACTTC.

Here the CDR3 DNA reads TGCGCCAGCAGCTTAACTAGCGTAGGCCGAGAGCAGTTCTTC. This sequence encodes CASSLTSVGREQFF. The V call is TRBV5-1, the J call TRBJ2-1; 7 nucleotides match TRBD2. CDR3 length: 14 amino acids. CDR1 and CDR2 (germline): SGHRS, YFSETQ. The trim removed 2 bases at V and 10 bases at J, leaving 9 bases unmatched.

This clone was seen once. V usage is TRBV6-1 and J usage is TRBJ2-7; no reliable D call. This CDR3 spans 16 amino acids. With 4 bases removed from V and 0 bases from J, the gap between germline ends came to 16 bases. CDR1 MNHNS and CDR2 SASEGT come from the germline V gene. CDR3 coding DNA: TGTGCCAGCAGTGGTATGCCCGCCGGCCCCTCCTACGAGCAGTACTTC. Protein: CASSGMPAGPSYEQYF.

The chain has TRBV4-1 and TRBJ2-3; D is perhaps TRBD1 (5 bases). Germline V gene lookup returns CDR1 MGHRA and CDR2 YSYEKL. The CDR3 length is 16 residues. The V and J ends lost 5 bases and 1 base respectively, with 16 bases between them. Here the CDR3 DNA reads TGCGCCAGCAGCAACGCAGGGCATACTCGCACAGATACGCAGTATTTT. It codes for CASSNAGHTRTDTQYF.

The chain uses TRBV11-3 and TRBJ2-5; 11 positions agree with TRBD2. Trimming cost V 4 bases and J 11 bases; bases outside gene matches: 12. Germline assignment: CDR1 SGHNT and CDR2 YENEEA. The CDR3 length is 15 residues. The CDR3 region is CASSSGTSGAEEQYF. DNA for the CDR3: TGTGCCAGCAGCTCGGGGACTAGCGGAGCAGAAGAGCAGTACTTC.

This clone was picked up a small number of times. The chain is built from TRBV4-1 and TRBJ2-3; 7 bases align to TRBD2. Looked up from germline, CDR1 is MGHRA and CDR2 is YSYEKL. The CDR3 totals 16 residues. The V segment lost 1 base and the J segment 4 bases; nucleotides outside the gene matches: 8. The CDR3 nucleotides read TGCGCCAGCAGCCAAGTCGGTGCGGGAGATGCAGATACGCAGTATTTT. Its protein is CASSQVGAGDADTQYF.

This clone came up once. This chain connects TRBV6-6 to TRBJ2-7; the D gene is possibly TRBD1 (6 bases). The germline V gene has CDR1 MNHNY and CDR2 SVGAGI (reference sequence). V gave up 6 bases and J gave up 3 bases, with 15 bases separating them. The CDR3 loop spans 14 amino acids. The CDR3 here is CASRNGQNNYEQYF. The CDR3 coding sequence is TGTGCCAGCAGAAACGGACAGAATAACTACGAGCAGTACTTC.